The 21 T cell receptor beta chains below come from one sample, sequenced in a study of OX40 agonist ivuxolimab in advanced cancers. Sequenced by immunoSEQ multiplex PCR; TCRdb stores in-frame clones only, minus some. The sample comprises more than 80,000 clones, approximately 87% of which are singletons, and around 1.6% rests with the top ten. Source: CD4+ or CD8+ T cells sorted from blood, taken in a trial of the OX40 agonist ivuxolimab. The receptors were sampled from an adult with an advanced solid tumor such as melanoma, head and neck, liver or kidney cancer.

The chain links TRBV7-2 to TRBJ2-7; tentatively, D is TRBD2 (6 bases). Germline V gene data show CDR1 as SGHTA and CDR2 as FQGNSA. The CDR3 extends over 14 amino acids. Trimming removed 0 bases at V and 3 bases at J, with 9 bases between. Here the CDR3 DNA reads TGTGCCAGCAGCTTAGCCCTAGCGAGCTACGAGCAGTACTTC. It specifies CASSLALASYEQYF. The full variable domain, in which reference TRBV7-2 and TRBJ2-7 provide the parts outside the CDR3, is GAGVSQSPSNKVTEKGKDVELRCDPISGHTALYWYRQSLGQGLEFLIYFQGNSAPDKSGLPSDRFSAERTGGSVSTLTIQRTQQEDSAVYLCASSLALASYEQYFGPGTRLTVT.

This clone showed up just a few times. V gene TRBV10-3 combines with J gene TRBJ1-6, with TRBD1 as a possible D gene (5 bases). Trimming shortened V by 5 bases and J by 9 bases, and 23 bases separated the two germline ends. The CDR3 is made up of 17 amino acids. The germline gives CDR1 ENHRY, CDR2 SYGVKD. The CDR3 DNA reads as TGTGCCATCAGTCGACAGCCATCACGCTCGTCTGGTTCACCCCTCCACTTT. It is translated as CAISRQPSRSSGSPLHF.

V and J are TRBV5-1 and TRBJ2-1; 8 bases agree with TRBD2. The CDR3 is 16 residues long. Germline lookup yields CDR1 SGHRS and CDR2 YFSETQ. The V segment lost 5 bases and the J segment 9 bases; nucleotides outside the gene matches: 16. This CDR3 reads CASSPRRVAGTGEQFF. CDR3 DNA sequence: TGCGCCAGCAGTCCTCGACGAGTAGCGGGGACGGGTGAGCAGTTCTTC.

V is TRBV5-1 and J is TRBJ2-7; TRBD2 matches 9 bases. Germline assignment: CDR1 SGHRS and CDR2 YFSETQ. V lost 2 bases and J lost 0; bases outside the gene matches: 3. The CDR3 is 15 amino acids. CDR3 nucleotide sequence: TGCGCCAGCAGCTTAACTAGCGGGTACTCCTACGAGCAGTACTTC. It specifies CASSLTSGYSYEQYF.

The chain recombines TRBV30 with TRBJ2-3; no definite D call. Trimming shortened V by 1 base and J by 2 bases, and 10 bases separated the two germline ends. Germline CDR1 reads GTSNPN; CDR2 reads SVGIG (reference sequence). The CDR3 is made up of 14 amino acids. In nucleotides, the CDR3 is TGTGCCTGGAGTGCTTGGATCTTCACAGATACGCAGTATTTT. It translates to CAWSAWIFTDTQYF.

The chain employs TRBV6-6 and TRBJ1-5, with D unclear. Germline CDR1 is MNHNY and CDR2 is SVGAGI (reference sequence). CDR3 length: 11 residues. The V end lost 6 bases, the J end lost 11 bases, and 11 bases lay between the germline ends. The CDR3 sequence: CASSPLWAQHF. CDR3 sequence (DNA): TGTGCCAGCAGCCCCCTATGGGCCCAGCATTTT.

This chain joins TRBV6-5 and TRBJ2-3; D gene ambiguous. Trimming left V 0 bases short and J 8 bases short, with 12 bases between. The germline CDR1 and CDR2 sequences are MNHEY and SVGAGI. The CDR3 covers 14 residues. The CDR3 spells CASSYSRWIRTQYF. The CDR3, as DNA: TGTGCCAGCAGTTACTCGCGGTGGATACGTACGCAGTATTTT.

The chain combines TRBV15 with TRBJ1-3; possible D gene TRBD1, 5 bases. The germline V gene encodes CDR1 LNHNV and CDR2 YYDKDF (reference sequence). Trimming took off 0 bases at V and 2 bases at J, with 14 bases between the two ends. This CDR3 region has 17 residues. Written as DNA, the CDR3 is TGTGCCACCAGCAGAGACGGGGCAGGAATAACTGGAAACACCATATATTTT. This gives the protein CATSRDGAGITGNTIYF.

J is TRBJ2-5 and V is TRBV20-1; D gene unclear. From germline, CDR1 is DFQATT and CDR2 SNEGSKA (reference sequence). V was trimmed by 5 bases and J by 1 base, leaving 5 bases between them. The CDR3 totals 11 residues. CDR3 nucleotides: TGCAGTGCTGAGTTCCAAGAGACCCAGTACTTC. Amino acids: CSAEFQETQYF.

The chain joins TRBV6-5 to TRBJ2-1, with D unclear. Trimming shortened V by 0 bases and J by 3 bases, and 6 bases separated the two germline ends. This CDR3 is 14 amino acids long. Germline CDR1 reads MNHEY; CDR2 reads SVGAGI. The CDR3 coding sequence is TGTGCCAGCAGTTACTCCATAGACTACAATGAGCAGTTCTTC. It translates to CASSYSIDYNEQFF.

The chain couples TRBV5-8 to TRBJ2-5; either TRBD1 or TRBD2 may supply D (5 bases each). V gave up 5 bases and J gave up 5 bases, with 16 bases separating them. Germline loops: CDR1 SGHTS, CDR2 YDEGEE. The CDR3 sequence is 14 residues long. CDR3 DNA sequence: TGTGCCAGCAGTTCGGGACGGTCCCCGGAGACCCAGTACTTC. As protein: CASSSGRSPETQYF.

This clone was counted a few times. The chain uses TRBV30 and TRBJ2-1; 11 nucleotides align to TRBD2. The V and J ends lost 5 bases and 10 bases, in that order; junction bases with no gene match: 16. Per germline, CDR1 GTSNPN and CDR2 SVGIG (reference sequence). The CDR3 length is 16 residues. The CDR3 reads CAWGQSTGTSGREQFF. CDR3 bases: TGTGCCTGGGGCCAATCGACCGGGACTAGCGGTCGCGAGCAGTTCTTC.

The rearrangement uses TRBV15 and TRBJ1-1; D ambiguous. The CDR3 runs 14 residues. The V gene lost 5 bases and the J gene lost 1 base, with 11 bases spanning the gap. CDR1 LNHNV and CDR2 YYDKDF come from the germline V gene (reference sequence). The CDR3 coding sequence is TGTGCCACCAGCCCCCTTCTGGGGAACACTGAAGCTTTCTTT. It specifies CATSPLLGNTEAFF.

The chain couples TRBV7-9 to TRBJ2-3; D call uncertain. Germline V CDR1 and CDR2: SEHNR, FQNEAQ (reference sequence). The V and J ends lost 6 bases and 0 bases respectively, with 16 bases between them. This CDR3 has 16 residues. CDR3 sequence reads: CASRRSLETSTDTQYF. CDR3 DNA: TGTGCCAGCAGACGATCCCTGGAGACTAGCACAGATACGCAGTATTTT.

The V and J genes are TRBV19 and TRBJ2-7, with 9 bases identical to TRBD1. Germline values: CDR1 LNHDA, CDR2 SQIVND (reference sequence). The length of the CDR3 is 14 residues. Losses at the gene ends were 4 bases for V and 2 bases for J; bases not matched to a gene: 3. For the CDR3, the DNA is TGTGCCAGTAGTAGGGGACAGGGTCCCTACGAGCAGTACTTC. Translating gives CASSRGQGPYEQYF.

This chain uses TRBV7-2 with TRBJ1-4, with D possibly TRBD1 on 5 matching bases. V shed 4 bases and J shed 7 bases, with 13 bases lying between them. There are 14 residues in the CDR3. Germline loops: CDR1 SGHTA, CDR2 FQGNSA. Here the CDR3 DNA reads TGTGCCAGCAGCTGGGGAGGGGCTGGTGAAAAACTGTTTTTT. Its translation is CASSWGGAGEKLFF.

CDR3 sequence: CASSSDRDLRKLFF. The CDR3 bases are TGTGCCAGTAGTAGTGACAGGGATCTACGAAAACTGTTTTTT. The chain joins TRBV19 to TRBJ1-4, with TRBD1 matching over 7 bases. V lost 4 bases to trimming and J lost 10 bases; unmatched junction nucleotides: 9. CDR3 length: 14 amino acids. The V gene's germline CDR1 is LNHDA and CDR2 SQIVND (reference sequence).

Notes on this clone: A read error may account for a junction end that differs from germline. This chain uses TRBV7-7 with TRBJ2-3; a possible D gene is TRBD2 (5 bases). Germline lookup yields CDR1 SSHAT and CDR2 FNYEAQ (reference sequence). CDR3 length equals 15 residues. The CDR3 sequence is CASSPLTGRADTQYF. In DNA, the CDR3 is TGTGCTAGCAGCCCGCTTACGGGGAGAGCAGATACGCAGTATTTT.

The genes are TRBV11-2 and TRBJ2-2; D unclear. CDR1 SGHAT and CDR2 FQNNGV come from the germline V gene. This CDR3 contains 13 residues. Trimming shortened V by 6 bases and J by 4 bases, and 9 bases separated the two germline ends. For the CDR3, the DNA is TGTGCCAGCAGACCCCGACTCACCGGGGAGCTGTTTTTT. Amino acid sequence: CASRPRLTGELFF.

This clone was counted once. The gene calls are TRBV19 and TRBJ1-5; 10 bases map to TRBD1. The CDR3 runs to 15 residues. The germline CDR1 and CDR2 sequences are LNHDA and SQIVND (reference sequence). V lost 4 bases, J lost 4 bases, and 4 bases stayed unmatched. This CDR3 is CASSTRDRGNQPQHF. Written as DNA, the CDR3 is TGTGCCAGTAGTACCCGGGACAGGGGAAATCAGCCCCAGCATTTT.

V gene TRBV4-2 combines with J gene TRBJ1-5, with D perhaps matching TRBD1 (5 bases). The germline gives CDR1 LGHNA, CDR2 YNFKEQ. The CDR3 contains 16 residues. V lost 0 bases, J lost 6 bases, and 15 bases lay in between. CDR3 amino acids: CASSQDGKAGSQPQHF. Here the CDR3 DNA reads TGTGCCAGCAGCCAAGATGGGAAGGCAGGGAGTCAGCCCCAGCATTTT.